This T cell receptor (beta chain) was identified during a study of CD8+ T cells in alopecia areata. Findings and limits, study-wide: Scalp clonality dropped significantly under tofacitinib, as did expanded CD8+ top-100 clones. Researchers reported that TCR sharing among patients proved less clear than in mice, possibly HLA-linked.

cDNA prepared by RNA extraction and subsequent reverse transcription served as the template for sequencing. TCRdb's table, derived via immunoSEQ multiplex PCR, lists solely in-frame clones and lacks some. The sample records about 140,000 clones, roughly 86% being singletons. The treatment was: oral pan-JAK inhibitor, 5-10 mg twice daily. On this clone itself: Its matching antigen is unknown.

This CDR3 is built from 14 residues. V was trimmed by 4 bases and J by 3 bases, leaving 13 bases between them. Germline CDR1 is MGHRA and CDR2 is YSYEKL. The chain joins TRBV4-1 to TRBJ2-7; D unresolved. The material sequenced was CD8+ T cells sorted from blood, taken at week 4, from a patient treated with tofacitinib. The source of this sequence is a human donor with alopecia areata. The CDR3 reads CASSRLVWFYEQYF. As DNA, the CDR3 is TGCGCCAGCAGCCGGTTGGTTTGGTTCTACGAGCAGTACTTC.